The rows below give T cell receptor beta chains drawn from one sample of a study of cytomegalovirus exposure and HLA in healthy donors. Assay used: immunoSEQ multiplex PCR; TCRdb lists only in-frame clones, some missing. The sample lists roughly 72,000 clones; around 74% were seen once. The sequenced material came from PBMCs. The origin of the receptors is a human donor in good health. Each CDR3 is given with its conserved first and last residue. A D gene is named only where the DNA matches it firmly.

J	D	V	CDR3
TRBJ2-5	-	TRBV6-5	CASSLQAGTWETQYF
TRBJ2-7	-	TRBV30	CAWSQAEGYEQYF
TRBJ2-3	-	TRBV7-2	CASSLQASGTDTQYF
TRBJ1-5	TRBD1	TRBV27	CASSPRQGVNQPQHF
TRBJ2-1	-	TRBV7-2	CASSRLFNEQFF
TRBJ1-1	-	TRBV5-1	CASSFTRDTEAFF
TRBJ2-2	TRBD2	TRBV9	CASSVLAGYSGELFF
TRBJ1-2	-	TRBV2	CASTGGGAGYGYTF
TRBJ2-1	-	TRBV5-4	CASSLGVALNEQFF
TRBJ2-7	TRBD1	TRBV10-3	CATEGTGVEQYF
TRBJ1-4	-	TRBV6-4	CASSSGANEKLFF
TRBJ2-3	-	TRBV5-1	CASSITAGTDTQYF
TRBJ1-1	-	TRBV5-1	CASSPGDTNTEAFF
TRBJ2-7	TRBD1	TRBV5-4	CASSLAGQGALEQYF
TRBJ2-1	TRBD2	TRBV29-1	CSASGRLIQDEQFF
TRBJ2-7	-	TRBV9	CASSVSGRGLPYEQYF
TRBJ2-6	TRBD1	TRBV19	CASIGTGGANVLTF
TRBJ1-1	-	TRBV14	CASSPRSYTEAFF
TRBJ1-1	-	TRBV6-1	CASSALNTEAFF
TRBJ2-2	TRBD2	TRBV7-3	CASSLNEASGLHTGELFF
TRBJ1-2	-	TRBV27	CASSLSAGTGSGYTF
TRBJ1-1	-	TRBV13	CASSLSGMGNTEAFF
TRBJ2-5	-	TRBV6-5	CASSTGKETQYF
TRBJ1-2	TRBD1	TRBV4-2	CASSQVTSGTDFGYTF
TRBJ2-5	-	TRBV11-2	CASSRPRGPETQYF
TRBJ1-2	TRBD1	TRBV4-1	CASSQEGTGVYGYTF
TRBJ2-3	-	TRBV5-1	CASSFSTDTDTQYF